These 18 T cell receptor beta chains originate from one sample sequenced in a study of T cells after yellow fever vaccination (dated by TCRdb to between 2018 and 2021). The receptor library was made with 5' RACE. For sequencing, an Illumina NovaSeq 6000 was employed. TCRdb handled the public reads itself, with Q25 trimming in fastp and clone calling in MiXCR, and kept productive beta chains. CDR3 protein duplicates are merged, each entry listing the most common genes and DNA. Here the sample has approximately 330,000 distinct CDR3 sequences; approximately 4% occur a single time. The ten largest clones capture 20% to 25% of the sample. Taken with the paper, the label for treatment or condition translates to: live attenuated yellow fever vaccine strain. This material consisted of PBMCs, taken 5 days after the yellow fever booster vaccination. These receptors were collected from a man younger than 35 who received the YFV17D yellow fever vaccine.

The chain joins TRBV5-1 to TRBJ1-1; D may be TRBD1 (5 bases). The CDR3 is 14 amino acids. Trimming took off 0 bases at V and 11 bases at J, with 17 bases between the two ends. The germline CDR1 and CDR2 sequences are SGHRS and YFSETQ. Here the CDR3 reads CASSLGGKGVAAFF. CDR3 sequence (DNA): TGCGCCAGCAGCTTGGGGGGTAAAGGGGTTGCGGCTTTCTTT.

There are a few counts of this clonotype. The genes are TRBV15 and TRBJ2-2; 7 nucleotides agree with TRBD1. The CDR3 runs 16 residues. Germline V CDR1 and CDR2: LNHNV, YYDKDF (reference sequence). V was pared by 0 bases and J by 5 bases, with 6 bases of the junction left unmatched. This CDR3 is CATSRDLTGQTGELFF. Written as DNA, the CDR3 is TGTGCCACCAGCAGAGATTTGACAGGGCAAACCGGGGAGCTGTTTTTT. The full variable domain, completed using reference TRBV15 and TRBJ2-2, is DAMVIQNPRYQVTQFGKPVTLSCSQTLNHNVMYWYQQKSSQAPKLLFHYYDKDFNNEADTPDNFQSRRPNTSFCFLDIRSPGLGDTAMYLCATSRDLTGQTGELFFGEGSRLTVL.

Ten or more counts support this clonotype. J is TRBJ2-6 and V is TRBV6-2 or TRBV6-3; the D gene is possibly TRBD1 (5 bases). With 6 bases removed from V and 0 bases from J, the gap between germline ends came to 15 bases. The CDR3 is 17 amino acids. Germline V CDR1 and CDR2: MNHEY, SVGEGT. In DNA form, the CDR3 reads TGTGCCAGCAGAACCGACAGCCCCGTCTCTGGGGCCAACGTCCTGACTTTC. Its translation: CASRTDSPVSGANVLTF.

A few counts support this clonotype. The chain couples TRBV5-6 to TRBJ2-5, with a weak D call TRBD1 (6 bases). Trimming removed 4 bases at V and 7 bases at J, with 17 bases between. In germline, CDR1 is SGHDT, CDR2 YYEEEE. The CDR3 is 14 amino acids. DNA of the CDR3: TGTGCCAGCAGCATAACACAGGGTTCCGGGACCCAGTACTTC. It codes for CASSITQGSGTQYF.

There are a few counts of this clonotype. The chain uses TRBV12-3 or TRBV12-4 and TRBJ2-7, with D perhaps matching TRBD1 or TRBD2 (5 bases each). The length of the CDR3 is 15 residues. V lost 2 bases and J lost 2, with 13 bases in between. In DNA, the CDR3 is TGTGCCAGCAGTTTAAGGGCCCGGGGCCCCTACGAGCAGTACTTC. This sequence encodes CASSLRARGPYEQYF.

This clonotype was counted only a few times. This chain uses TRBV5-6 with TRBJ2-7, with D possibly matching TRBD1 (5 bases). The CDR3 spans 13 residues. V was pared by 4 bases and J by 7 bases, with 15 bases between. Per germline, CDR1 SGHDT and CDR2 YYEEEE. CDR3 sequence: CASSRDSFGEQYF. Written as DNA, the CDR3 is TGTGCCAGCAGCCGCGACAGCTTTGGGGAGCAGTACTTC.

This clonotype was counted many times. V gene TRBV12-3 or TRBV12-4 combines with J gene TRBJ1-5; D possibly corresponds to TRBD1 (6 bases). Trimming shortened V by 6 bases and J by 10 bases, and 19 bases separated the two germline ends. There are 14 residues in the CDR3. CDR3 bases: TGTGCCAGCAGACAGGGAACAGGGTCCGGACCCCAGCATTTT. Amino acids: CASRQGTGSGPQHF.

This clonotype was detected many times. The CDR3 loop is CASSLAPDRGVLQETQYF. The CDR3 nucleotides are TGTGCCAGCAGCTTAGCCCCGGACAGGGGGGTCCTCCAAGAGACCCAGTACTTC. V is TRBV7-8 and J is TRBJ2-5, with 10 positions matching TRBD1. Germline-derived CDR1 and CDR2 are SGHVS and FQNEAQ. The CDR3 spans 18 residues. The ends lost 0 bases at V and 1 base at J; junction bases unmatched: 8. The full variable domain, rest sourced from reference TRBV7-8 and TRBJ2-5, is GAGVSQSPRYKVAKRGQDVALRCDPISGHVSLFWYQQALGQGPEFLTYFQNEAQLDKSGLPSDRFFAERPEGSVSTLKIQRTQQEDSAVYLCASSLAPDRGVLQETQYFGPGTRLLVL.

This clonotype was counted at least ten times. The chain employs TRBV18 and TRBJ2-5, with D possibly matching TRBD1 (5 bases). The CDR3 runs to 17 residues. Between the trimmed V and J ends, which lost 3 bases and 1 base, there was a span of 18 bases. Germline lookup yields CDR1 KGHSH and CDR2 LQKENI. This CDR3 reads CASSPRGHTFLQETQYF. The CDR3 coding sequence is TGTGCCAGCTCACCGCGAGGACATACATTTCTCCAAGAGACCCAGTACTTC. Full variable domain (outside the CDR3, taken from reference TRBV18 and TRBJ2-5): NAGVMQNPRHLVRRRGQEARLRCSPMKGHSHVYWYRQLPEEGLKFMVYLQKENIIDESGMPKERFSAEFPKEGPSILRIQQVVRGDSAAYFCASSPRGHTFLQETQYFGPGTRLLVL.

This clonotype was seen a few times. The chain couples TRBV20-1 to TRBJ2-3, with D possibly being TRBD1 (6 bases). CDR3 size: 17 residues. The germline CDR1 and CDR2 sequences are DFQATT and SNEGSKA (reference sequence). V was clipped by 1 base and J by 8 bases, with 25 bases between them. This chain's CDR3 is CSARGLARTGPLRTQYF. The CDR3, as DNA: TGCAGTGCTAGAGGCCTCGCCCGCACAGGGCCATTGCGTACGCAGTATTTT.

This clonotype was counted many times. The chain is built from TRBV20-1 and TRBJ1-4; 8 nucleotides line up with TRBD1. Germline CDR1 reads DFQATT; CDR2 reads SNEGSKA (reference sequence). The CDR3 consists of 16 residues. V trimming: 0 bases; J trimming: 3 bases; junction bases outside the gene matches: 6. This chain's CDR3 is CSARDFQTGANEKLFF. The CDR3 bases are TGCAGTGCTAGAGACTTCCAGACAGGGGCTAATGAAAAACTGTTTTTT.

This chain connects TRBV5-5 to TRBJ1-6, with 9 nucleotides matching TRBD1. Germline V gene sequence: CDR1 SGHKS, CDR2 YYEKEE (reference sequence). Trimming removed 1 base from V and 7 bases from J; junction bases left unmatched: 0. The CDR3 length is 14 residues. For the CDR3, the DNA is TGTGCCAGCAGCTTGACAGGGGGCAATTCACCCCTCCACTTT. Encoded protein: CASSLTGGNSPLHF.

This clonotype was counted ten times or more. V is TRBV5-1 and J is TRBJ2-3; 7 nucleotides agree with TRBD2. V gave up 0 bases and J gave up 1 base; unmatched junction bases: 5. CDR3 length: 16 residues. Germline lookup yields CDR1 SGHRS and CDR2 YFSETQ. The CDR3 coding sequence is TGCGCCAGCAGCTTGGCCATGGCGGGGGGCACAGATACGCAGTATTTT. Its translation: CASSLAMAGGTDTQYF. The complete variable domain, with remaining parts taken from reference TRBV5-1 and TRBJ2-3, reads KAGVTQTPRYLIKTRGQQVTLSCSPISGHRSVSWYQQTPGQGLQFLFEYFSETQRNKGNFPGRFSGRQFSNSRSEMNVSTLELGDSALYLCASSLAMAGGTDTQYFGPGTRLTVL.

The rearrangement joins TRBV2 to TRBJ2-7; a possible D gene is TRBD1 (6 bases). Germline CDR1 SNHLY, CDR2 FYNNEI. The CDR3 is 12 amino acids. V lost 8 bases and J lost 2, with 10 bases in between. CDR3: CASGAGAYEQYF. In nucleotides, the CDR3 is TGTGCCAGCGGCGCAGGGGCCTACGAGCAGTACTTC.

This clonotype has a handful of counts. The rearrangement joins TRBV10-3 to TRBJ1-1; D may be TRBD1 (5 bases). The CDR3 is 15 amino acids. The germline CDR1 and CDR2 sequences are ENHRY and SYGVKD. The V gene lost 6 bases and the J gene lost 0 bases, with 14 bases spanning the gap. The CDR3 reads CAIRRSDILNTEAFF. The CDR3 coding sequence is TGTGCCATCAGGCGCTCGGACATCCTGAACACTGAAGCTTTCTTT.

This clonotype appeared a few times. This sequence joins TRBV4-1 and TRBJ1-5, with D unclear. This CDR3 region has 15 residues. V shed 1 base and J shed 3 bases, with 10 bases lying between them. Germline V gene lookup returns CDR1 MGHRA and CDR2 YSYEKL. For the CDR3, the DNA is TGCGCCAGCAGCCAAGGTTTCTTTATCAATCAGCCCCAGCATTTT. It specifies CASSQGFFINQPQHF.

The sample holds many counts of this clonotype. This rearrangement joins TRBV6-5 to TRBJ2-5; TRBD1 agrees at 7 bases. V dropped 3 bases and J dropped 4; count of bases not matched to a gene: 5. The germline gives CDR1 MNHEY, CDR2 SVGAGI. The CDR3 loop spans 14 amino acids. The CDR3 DNA reads TGTGCCAGCAGTTATCTTAAGGGGGCAGAGACCCAGTACTTC. Translating it yields CASSYLKGAETQYF.

The V gene is TRBV6-4, the J gene TRBJ1-2; weak D call: TRBD1 (5 bases). Germline V lookup: CDR1 MRHNA, CDR2 SNTAGT. Between the trimmed V and J ends, which lost 4 bases and 1 base, there was a span of 7 bases. This CDR3 is 13 amino acids long. CDR3 nucleotides: TGTGCCAGCAGTGCGGGGGTTAACTATGGCTACACCTTC. Protein product: CASSAGVNYGYTF.